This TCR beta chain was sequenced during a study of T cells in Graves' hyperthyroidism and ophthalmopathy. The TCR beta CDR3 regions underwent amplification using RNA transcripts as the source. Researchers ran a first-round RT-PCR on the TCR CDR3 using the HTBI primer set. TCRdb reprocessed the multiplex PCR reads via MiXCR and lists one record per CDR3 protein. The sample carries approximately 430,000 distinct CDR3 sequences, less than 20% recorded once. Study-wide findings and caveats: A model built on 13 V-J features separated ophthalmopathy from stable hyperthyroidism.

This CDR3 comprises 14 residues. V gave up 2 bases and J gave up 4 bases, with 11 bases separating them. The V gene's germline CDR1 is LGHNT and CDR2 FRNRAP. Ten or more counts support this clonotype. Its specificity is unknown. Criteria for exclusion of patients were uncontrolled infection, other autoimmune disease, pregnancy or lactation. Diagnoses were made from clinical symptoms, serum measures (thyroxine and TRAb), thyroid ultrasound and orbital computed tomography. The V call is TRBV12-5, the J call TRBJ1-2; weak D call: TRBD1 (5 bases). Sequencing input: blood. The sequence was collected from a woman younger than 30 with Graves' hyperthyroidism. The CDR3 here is CASGLPRGGYGYTF. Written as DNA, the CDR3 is TGTGCTAGTGGTTTGCCCCGGGGGGGCTATGGCTACACCTTC.